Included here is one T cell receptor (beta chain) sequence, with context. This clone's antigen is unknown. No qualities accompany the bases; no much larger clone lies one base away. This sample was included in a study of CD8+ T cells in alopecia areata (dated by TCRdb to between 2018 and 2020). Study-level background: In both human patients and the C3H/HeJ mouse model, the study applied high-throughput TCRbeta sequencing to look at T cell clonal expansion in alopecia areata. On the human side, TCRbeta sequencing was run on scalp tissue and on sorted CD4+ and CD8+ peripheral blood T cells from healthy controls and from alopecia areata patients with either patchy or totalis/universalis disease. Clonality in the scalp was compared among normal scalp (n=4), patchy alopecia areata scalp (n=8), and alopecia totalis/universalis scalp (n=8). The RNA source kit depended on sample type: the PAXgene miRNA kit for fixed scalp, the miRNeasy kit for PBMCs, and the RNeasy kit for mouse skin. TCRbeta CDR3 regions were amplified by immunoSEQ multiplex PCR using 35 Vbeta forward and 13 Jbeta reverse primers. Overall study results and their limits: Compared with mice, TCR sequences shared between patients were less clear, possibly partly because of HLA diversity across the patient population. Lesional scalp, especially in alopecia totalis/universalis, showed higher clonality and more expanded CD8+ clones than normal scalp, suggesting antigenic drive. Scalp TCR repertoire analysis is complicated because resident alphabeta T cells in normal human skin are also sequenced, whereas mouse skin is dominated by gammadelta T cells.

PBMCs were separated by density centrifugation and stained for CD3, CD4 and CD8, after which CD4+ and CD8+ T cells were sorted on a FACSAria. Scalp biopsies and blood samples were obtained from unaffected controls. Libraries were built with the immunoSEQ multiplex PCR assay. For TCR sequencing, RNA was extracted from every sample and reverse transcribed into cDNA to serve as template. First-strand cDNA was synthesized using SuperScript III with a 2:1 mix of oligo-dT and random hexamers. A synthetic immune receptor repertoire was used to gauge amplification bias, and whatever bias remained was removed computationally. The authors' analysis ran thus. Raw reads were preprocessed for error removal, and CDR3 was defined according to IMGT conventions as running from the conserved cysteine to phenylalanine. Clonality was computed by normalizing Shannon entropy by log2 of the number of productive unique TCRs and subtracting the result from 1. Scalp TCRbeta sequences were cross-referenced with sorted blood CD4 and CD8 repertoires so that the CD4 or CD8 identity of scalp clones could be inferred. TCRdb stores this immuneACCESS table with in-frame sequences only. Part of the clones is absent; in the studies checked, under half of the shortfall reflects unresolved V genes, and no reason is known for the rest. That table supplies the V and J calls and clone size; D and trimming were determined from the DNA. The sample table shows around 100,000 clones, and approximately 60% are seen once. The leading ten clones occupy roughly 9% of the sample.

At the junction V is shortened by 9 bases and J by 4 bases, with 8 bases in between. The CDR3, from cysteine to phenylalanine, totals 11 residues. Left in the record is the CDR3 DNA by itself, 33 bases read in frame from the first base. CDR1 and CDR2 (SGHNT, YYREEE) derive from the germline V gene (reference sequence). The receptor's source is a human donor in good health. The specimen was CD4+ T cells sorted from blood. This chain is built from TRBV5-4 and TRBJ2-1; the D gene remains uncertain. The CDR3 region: CATSTYNEQFF. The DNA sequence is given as TGTGCCACCTCTACTTACAATGAGCAGTTCTTC.